The present TCR beta chain was sequenced within a study of post-analysis software for immune sequencing data (dated by TCRdb to between 2015 and 2016). Background on the whole study: Recorded disease courses included relapsing-remitting, secondary progressive and progressive-relapsing multiple sclerosis, with some patients lacking subtype annotation. Patient repertoires were compared against about twelve previously published healthy control repertoires from donors aged roughly 6 to 28 years. A subset of samples was prepared in parallel using single-end sample barcoding, then pooled and co-amplified after Illumina adapter ligation. Points the paper makes about the study in general: Patients showed significantly higher frequencies than controls for 4 or 5 TRBV segments, among them TRBV5-6, TRBV5-1 and TRBV20-1. The multiple sclerosis patient group was slightly younger than the control group. Significantly lower normalized Chao1 diversity was found in multiple sclerosis patients than in controls, suggesting substantial peripheral T-cell clonal expansion. Direct clustering with F measure showed strong co-clustering of samples prepared in the same batch, prompting a batch-effect correction.

At the junction V is shortened by 3 bases and J by 5 bases, with 16 bases in between. The germline V gene provides CDR1 SQVTM and CDR2 ANQGSEA. Inclusive of the bounding cysteine and phenylalanine, the CDR3 is 14 residues long. Just the 42-base CDR3 DNA is kept, in frame starting at base 1. To demonstrate the VDJtools post-analysis software, TCR beta repertoires were profiled from the peripheral blood of about 13 young patients with multiple sclerosis. Multiple sclerosis patients were children and adolescents aged roughly 6 to 16 years. This clonotype was seen a handful of times. There is no known antigen for this receptor. No base qualities exist here, and no much larger clone lies one base off it. The library was prepared using PCR. The instrument given in TCRdb is Illumina HiSeq 2500. To reduce PCR and sequencing biases, unique molecular identifiers were incorporated into the TCR beta cDNA libraries. Per 1 to 10 million input T cells, approximately 500,000 cDNA molecules were obtained, such that each molecule approximated one T cell. Patient libraries were prepared and sequenced with the same protocol used for the earlier healthy control dataset. Within a given batch, samples were prepared together, multiplexed and sequenced on the same HiSeq lane. As for how the authors treated the data: Raw barcoded reads were processed with MIGEC, discarding single-read molecular identifier groups before consensus assembly and CDR3 extraction. VDJtools was used for post-analysis of the clonotype tables, and diversity was normalized by down-sampling every dataset to the size of the smallest sample. Repertoire overlap clustering matched CDR3 amino acid but not nucleotide sequences to correct batch-related cross-sample contamination. In TCRdb, the public reads were trimmed at Q25 with fastp and aligned with MiXCR, with productive beta chains retained. Every distinct CDR3 protein forms one entry, paired with its most common genes and DNA. V and J calls and clone size were set by TCRdb, not the authors. The sample table shows about half a million distinct CDR3 sequences, and around 40% are seen once. About 12% of the sample rests with the top ten.

Sample: blood. The sequence joins TRBV29-1 to TRBJ2-5; matching of 6 bases hints at TRBD1 as the D gene. The receptor was derived from a girl between 5 and 17 years old with multiple sclerosis. The CDR3 sequence is CSVDSGQGSETQYF. The DNA sequence is TGCAGCGTTGATTCCGGGCAGGGGTCGGAGACCCAGTACTTC.